The table lists the clone carrying this T cell receptor beta chain with a few counts. What it binds is unknown. Those patients with uncontrolled infection, other autoimmune disease, pregnancy or lactation were excluded. Fresh peripheral blood, 8 to 10 ml, was the source of the PBMCs. This sample was taken from a study of T cells in Graves' hyperthyroidism and ophthalmopathy. Whole-study results and caveats: A 13 V-J model separated ophthalmopathy from stable hyperthyroidism.

Germline CDR1 is DFQATT and CDR2 is SNEGSKA (reference sequence). V trimming: 6 bases; J trimming: 2 bases; junction bases outside the gene matches: 13. The CDR3 has 17 amino acids. Template material for amplifying TCR beta CDR3 regions consisted of RNA transcripts. HTBI primers were used for first-round RT-PCR of the TCR CDR3. TCRdb processed the multiplex PCR reads anew with MiXCR; each CDR3 protein has one entry. Of more than 500,000 distinct CDR3 sequences listed, around 15% are singletons. The source of this sequence is a woman in her 30s with Graves' ophthalmopathy. The chain combines TRBV20-1 with TRBJ2-1, with 10 bases aligning to TRBD2. The sequenced material came from blood. The CDR3 loop reads CSAAAISSGSTYNEQFF. In DNA form, the CDR3 reads TGCAGTGCCGCAGCCATTTCTAGCGGGAGCACCTACAATGAGCAGTTCTTC.